A selection of T cell receptor beta chains follows, all from one sample in a study of blood T cell repertoires in COVID-19. The repertoire was sequenced with immunoSEQ multiplex PCR; TCRdb's copy has only in-frame clones and lacks some. The sample records under 85,000 clones, 82% being singletons. Specimen: peripheral blood. The receptors come from a human donor in a cohort sampled during active COVID-19. The CDR3 runs from the conserved cysteine through the conserved F or W. A D gene is named only where the DNA matches it firmly. Clone size, where shown, is once, few, many, or a class for clones that have expanded.

D gene	V gene	clone size	J gene	CDR3 DNA	CDR3 protein
NA	TRBV19	NA	TRBJ2-7	TGTGCCAGGGTGGAGGTATTATCCTACGAGCAGTACTTC	CARVEVLSYEQYF
NA	TRBV12-2	NA	TRBJ2-4	TGTGCAAGTCGCTTAGCCGCAGCCCGGGGGTCTGCAGGCAAAAACATTCAGTACTTC	CASRLAAARGSAGKNIQYF
TRBD2	TRBV5-6	NA	TRBJ2-4	TGTGCCAGCATCACTAGCGGGGGGTCTGCCAAAAACATTCAGTACTTC	CASITSGGSAKNIQYF
NA	TRBV11-2	NA	TRBJ2-2	TGTGCCAGCAGCTCCAGTACAGGGACCGGGGAGCTGTTTTTT	CASSSSTGTGELFF
TRBD1	TRBV5-6	NA	TRBJ1-1	TGTGCCAGCAGAGAATCAGGGGGCAGGCCGATTAGTGAAGCTTTCTTT	CASRESGGRPISEAFF
TRBD1	TRBV11-2	NA	TRBJ1-1	TGTGCCAGCAGCTTACGGACAGGTTTGAACACTGAAGCTTTCTTT	CASSLRTGLNTEAFF
NA	TRBV2	few	TRBJ1-4	TGTGCCAGCCGGAGGGAAAAACTGTTTTTT	CASRREKLFF
NA	TRBV28	few	TRBJ1-1	TGTGCCAGCAGTTTACAGGGCGGCACTGAAGCTTTCTTT	CASSLQGGTEAFF
TRBD2	TRBV19	NA	TRBJ2-1	TGTGCCAGTAGTATCTTGGCGGGGGGCGTCGATGAGCAGTTCTTC	CASSILAGGVDEQFF
NA	TRBV11-2	once	TRBJ1-1	TGTGCCAGCGGGTATACGGGTGAGAACACTGAAGCTTTCTTT	CASGYTGENTEAFF
TRBD2	TRBV19	once	TRBJ2-3	TGTGCCAGTACTGATAGACTAGCGGGGACAGATACGCAGTATTTT	CASTDRLAGTDTQYF